These 26 T cell receptor beta chains came from one sample sequenced in a study of glioma-infiltrating T cells. Using RNA template, CDR3s of TCR alpha and beta were amplified with iRepertoire arm-PCR. TCRdb re-called the multiplex PCR reads with MiXCR, one entry per CDR3 protein. The profile covers about 180,000 distinct CDR3 sequences, with about 47% appearing a single time and roughly 5.4% taken by the ten largest. Sample: glioma tissue, nonneoplastic brain tissue, or PBMCs (not recorded which). The source of these receptors is a human donor with low-grade glioma or glioblastoma, undergoing nonglioma brain surgery, or in good health (not recorded which).

This clonotype appeared many times. In DNA, the CDR3 is TGTGCCAGCAGCTCCCTCTCGTCCTTTGGAAACACCATATATTTT. Its protein product is CASSSLSSFGNTIYF. V gene TRBV7-6 combines with J gene TRBJ1-3; D remains ambiguous. CDR1 SGHVS and CDR2 FNYEAQ come from the germline V gene. Trimming took 4 bases from V and 3 from J, leaving 13 bases between them. The length of the CDR3 is 15 residues.

This clonotype was recorded many times. The rearrangement joins TRBV20-1 to TRBJ2-5; TRBD1 might be the D (5 bases). Germline CDR1 DFQATT, CDR2 SNEGSKA (reference sequence). Trimming took off 3 bases at V and 1 base at J, with 12 bases between the two ends. The CDR3 is 14 residues long. The CDR3 reads CSASLGASQETQYF. CDR3 nucleotide sequence: TGCAGTGCTAGTTTAGGGGCGTCCCAAGAGACCCAGTACTTC.

The chain couples TRBV28 to TRBJ2-5; the D gene is possibly TRBD1 (5 bases). This CDR3 comprises 13 residues. Germline CDR1 is MDHEN and CDR2 is SYDVKM. The V gene lost 10 bases and the J gene lost 4 bases, with 16 bases spanning the gap. CDR3 in amino acids: CAITSPDIETQYF. CDR3 coding DNA: TGTGCCATCACTTCCCCGGACATAGAGACCCAGTACTTC. Together with reference TRBV28 and TRBJ2-5, the CDR3 gives the full variable domain: DVKVTQSSRYLVKRTGEKVFLECVQDMDHENMFWYRQDPGLGLRLIYFSYDVKMKEKGDIPEGYSVSREKKERFSLILESASTNQTSMYLCAITSPDIETQYFGPGTRLLVL.

This clonotype was detected ten times or more. The chain carries TRBV28 and TRBJ1-1; no clear D gene. Germline CDR1 and CDR2: MDHEN and SYDVKM. This CDR3 region has 11 residues. The V end was cut by 10 bases, the J end by 8 bases, with 14 bases between. The CDR3 nucleotides read TGTGCCACCTTGCTCCGAAAAGAAGCTTTCTTT. This gives the protein CATLLRKEAFF.

Comments on this clonotype: This could be a read error, since a much larger clone is one nucleotide away. The chain is built from TRBV20-1 and TRBJ2-7; TRBD2 aligns across 7 bases. The ends lost 6 bases at V and 2 bases at J; junction bases unmatched: 13. The CDR3 is 15 amino acids. Looked up from germline, CDR1 is DFQATT and CDR2 is SNEGSKA (reference sequence). The CDR3 DNA reads TGCAGTGCCCTACTAGCGAGAGGGCTCCCCTACGAGCAGTACTTC. It encodes CSALLARGLPYEQYF.

The chain combines TRBV19 with TRBJ2-5; TRBD1 agrees at 7 bases. Looked up from germline, CDR1 is LNHDA and CDR2 is SQIVND (reference sequence). The V gene end was trimmed by 4 bases and the J gene end by 2 bases; junction bases not matched to a gene: 7. The CDR3 runs to 15 residues. The DNA of the CDR3 is TGTGCCAGTAGTACCAAAAGACAGGGACAAGAGACCCAGTACTTC. Amino acids: CASSTKRQGQETQYF.

Comment on this clonotype: One end of the junction varies from germline; a read error may be responsible. This chain links TRBV20-1 with TRBJ2-1, with 10 bases that match TRBD2. The CDR3 consists of 15 residues. Germline loops: CDR1 DFQATT, CDR2 SNEGSKA (reference sequence). The CDR3 coding sequence is TGCAGTGCTATTCAAGCGGGAGGGCCCTACAATAAGCAGTTCTTC. This encodes CSAIQAGGPYNKQFF.

The chain joins TRBV29-1 to TRBJ2-5, with TRBD2 matching 9 bases. V was clipped by 0 bases and J by 5 bases; unmatched bases: 7. The germline V gene has CDR1 SQVTM and CDR2 ANQGSEA. This CDR3 is built from 15 residues. The CDR3 coding sequence is TGCAGCGTTGAAGATTTTAGCGGGAGTTCCGAGACCCAGTACTTC. Amino acid sequence: CSVEDFSGSSETQYF.

The chain uses TRBV11-2 and TRBJ2-3, with D perhaps given as TRBD1 or TRBD2 (5 bases each). There are 14 residues in the CDR3. The ends were cut back, 8 bases at V and 2 bases at J, with 14 bases in the middle. Germline V gene sequence: CDR1 SGHAT, CDR2 FQNNGV. CDR3 sequence: CASGPGTFTDTQYF. The CDR3 coding sequence is TGTGCCAGCGGCCCAGGGACCTTCACAGATACGCAGTATTTT.

The sample holds many counts of this clonotype. The gene calls are TRBV27 and TRBJ1-2; D remains ambiguous. The germline V and J ends were trimmed by 3 bases and 6 bases, with 26 bases remaining between them. Germline values: CDR1 MNHEY, CDR2 SMNVEV (reference sequence). This CDR3 has 18 amino acids. In DNA form, the CDR3 reads TGTGCCAGCAGTTTTTCCCCCCTGCCCCCCGAGGAAGATGATGGCTACACCTTC. Amino acid sequence: CASSFSPLPPEEDDGYTF.

This sequence joins TRBV12-3 or TRBV12-4 and TRBJ1-3; D ambiguous. CDR3 size: 13 residues. Trimming took 6 bases from V and 7 from J, leaving 13 bases between them. The CDR3 DNA sequence: TGTGCCAGCAGAAATACAGATATTAACACCATATATTTT. It codes for CASRNTDINTIYF.

Remarks on this clonotype: An end of the junction differs from the germline gene, which may be a read error. V gene TRBV28 combines with J gene TRBJ2-5, with D uncertain. CDR3 length equals 15 residues. Germline V CDR1 and CDR2: MDHEN, SYDVKM. CDR3 amino acids: CASSLASMRQESQYF. CDR3 nucleotide sequence: TGTGCCAGCAGTTTAGCAAGTATGAGACAAGAGTCCCAGTACTTC. Looking up the rest from reference TRBV28 and TRBJ2-5 gives the full variable domain: DVKVTQSSRYLVKRTGEKVFLECVQDMDHENMFWYRQDPGLGLRLIYFSYDVKMKEKGDIPEGYSVSREKKERFSLILESASTNQTSMYLCASSLASMRQESQYFGPGTRLLVL.

This clonotype was counted ten times or more. The chain carries TRBV28 and TRBJ2-2, with 10 bases lining up with TRBD2. The CDR3 contains 14 residues. In germline, CDR1 is MDHEN, CDR2 SYDVKM. V was pared by 10 bases and J by 1 base, with 3 bases of the junction left unmatched. DNA for the CDR3: TGTGCCACACGGACTAGCGGGAACACCGGGGAGCTGTTTTTT. Translating gives CATRTSGNTGELFF. The whole variable domain, filled in from reference TRBV28 and TRBJ2-2, reads DVKVTQSSRYLVKRTGEKVFLECVQDMDHENMFWYRQDPGLGLRLIYFSYDVKMKEKGDIPEGYSVSREKKERFSLILESASTNQTSMYLCATRTSGNTGELFFGEGSRLTVL.

The chain carries TRBV4-1 and TRBJ2-3; 7 positions match TRBD2. CDR3 length: 16 residues. CDR1 and CDR2 from the germline V gene are MGHRA and YSYEKL. Unmatched junction bases numbered 7, after V lost 0 bases and J lost 4 bases. The CDR3 DNA reads as TGCGCCAGCAGCCAAGAGGGTACTAGCGAAGCAGATACGCAGTATTTT. This encodes CASSQEGTSEADTQYF.

This clonotype was detected ten times or more. This rearrangement joins TRBV28 to TRBJ1-1, with TRBD1 as a possible D gene (5 bases). The germline V gene encodes CDR1 MDHEN and CDR2 SYDVKM. CDR3 size: 16 residues. Trimming stripped 3 bases from V and 0 bases from J, with 14 bases between. The CDR3 reads CASSFTKDSLNTEAFF. The CDR3 DNA is TGTGCCAGCAGTTTTACTAAAGACAGCTTGAACACTGAAGCTTTCTTT.

At least ten counts were recorded for this clonotype. The chain recombines TRBV2 with TRBJ1-5; D remains unclear. The germline V and J ends were trimmed by 2 bases and 7 bases, with 12 bases remaining between them. Germline CDR1 SNHLY, CDR2 FYNNEI. This CDR3 spans 14 amino acids. The CDR3 spells CASSELRGLQPQHF. For the CDR3, the DNA is TGTGCCAGCAGTGAATTGAGAGGGCTCCAGCCCCAGCATTTT.

Ten or more counts support this clonotype. The chain uses TRBV7-2 and TRBJ2-2, with a possible D match to TRBD2 (6 bases). The CDR3 runs 15 residues. Trimming took 1 base from V and 6 from J, leaving 12 bases between them. Germline loops: CDR1 SGHTA, CDR2 FQGNSA. This chain's CDR3 is CASSLVSGSPGELFF. CDR3 bases: TGTGCCAGCAGCTTAGTTAGCGGTTCTCCCGGGGAGCTGTTTTTT.

This clonotype was recorded a few times. The gene calls are TRBV2 and TRBJ1-1, with D maybe TRBD1 (5 bases). The germline V and J ends were trimmed by 6 bases and 1 base, with 9 bases remaining between them. The CDR3 is 13 residues long. Germline V CDR1 and CDR2: SNHLY, FYNNEI. The CDR3 here is CASSVTGNTEAFF. CDR3 DNA sequence: TGTGCCAGCAGCGTCACAGGGAACACTGAAGCTTTCTTT. Full variable domain (rest looked up from reference TRBV2 and TRBJ1-1): EPEVTQTPSHQVTQMGQEVILRCVPISNHLYFYWYRQILGQKVEFLVSFYNNEISEKSEIFDDQFSVERPDGSNFTLKIRSTKLEDSAMYFCASSVTGNTEAFFGQGTRLTVV.

This chain joins TRBV19 and TRBJ1-5; D possibly corresponds to TRBD1 (6 bases). CDR3 size: 16 residues. Germline V CDR1 and CDR2: LNHDA, SQIVND (reference sequence). V lost 4 bases to trimming and J lost 6 bases, with 19 bases between them. CDR3 sequence: CASSTTGSWGLQPQHF. The CDR3 bases are TGTGCCAGTAGTACCACAGGGTCATGGGGTCTTCAGCCCCAGCATTTT.

This clonotype was seen many times. The CDR3 loop reads CSALGLAGSEAYEQYF. The DNA of the CDR3 is TGCAGTGCCTTGGGACTAGCGGGAAGCGAGGCCTACGAGCAGTACTTC. The gene calls are TRBV20-1 and TRBJ2-7; 13 nucleotides align to TRBD2. The CDR3 spans 16 residues. V shed 6 bases and J 2 bases; nucleotides not matched to a gene: 10. The germline V gene encodes CDR1 DFQATT and CDR2 SNEGSKA (reference sequence).

A word on this clonotype: This may be a read error, as it is one base from a much larger clone. The chain links TRBV28 to TRBJ1-2; no clear D. The CDR3 contains 13 residues. Germline values: CDR1 MDHEN, CDR2 SYDVKM. Trimming pared 7 bases from V and 2 bases from J, leaving 11 bases between. CDR3 DNA sequence: TGTGCCAGCAAGAGGACCTACAACTATGGCTACACCTTC. The encoded protein is CASKRTYNYGYTF.

This chain connects TRBV29-1 to TRBJ2-3, with a weak D call TRBD2 (6 bases). From germline, CDR1 is SQVTM and CDR2 ANQGSEA. The ends were cut back, 6 bases at V and 2 bases at J, with 12 bases in the middle. The CDR3 loop spans 13 amino acids. The CDR3 spells CSVEGQPTDTQYF. The CDR3 nucleotides read TGCAGCGTGGAGGGCCAGCCCACAGATACGCAGTATTTT.

This clonotype was picked up a small number of times. The chain couples TRBV7-9 to TRBJ2-3, with D possibly matching TRBD1 (6 bases). This CDR3 has 15 residues. Germline V CDR1 and CDR2: SEHNR, FQNEAQ (reference sequence). V was shortened by 5 bases and J by 3 bases, with 15 bases between the two germline ends. The CDR3 reads CASSMRTAQTDTQYF. CDR3 sequence (DNA): TGTGCCAGCAGCATGAGGACAGCCCAAACAGATACGCAGTATTTT.

The chain has TRBV3-1 and TRBJ2-1; a weak D match, TRBD1 (6 bases). Trimming left V 0 bases short and J 13 bases short, with 22 bases between. This CDR3 has 16 residues. Germline assignment: CDR1 LGHDT and CDR2 YNNKEL (reference sequence). In DNA, the CDR3 is TGTGCCAGCAGCCAAGATCGGGTGGGGGCTCGAGAGACCCAGTTCTTC. Its protein is CASSQDRVGARETQFF.

The rearrangement links TRBV6-1 to TRBJ2-3; a possible D gene is TRBD1 (5 bases). The length of the CDR3 is 13 residues. Looked up from germline, CDR1 is MNHNS and CDR2 is SASEGT. The ends were cut back, 6 bases at V and 4 bases at J, with 11 bases in the middle. This chain's CDR3 is CASRPAQADTQYF. The CDR3 DNA is TGTGCCAGCAGGCCAGCACAGGCAGATACGCAGTATTTT.

This chain links TRBV12-3 or TRBV12-4 with TRBJ1-3; D not certain. The CDR3 runs to 15 residues. The germline V and J ends were trimmed by 2 bases and 1 base, with 9 bases remaining between them. The CDR3 loop reads CASSLQVGSGNTIYF. The DNA for the CDR3 is TGTGCCAGCAGTTTACAGGTTGGATCTGGAAACACCATATATTTT.